A selection of T cell receptor beta chains follows, all from one sample in a study of low-dose radiotherapy and immunotherapy resistance in tumors. TCRdb used MiXCR to reprocess the reads, holding one entry per CDR3 protein. The table lists about 35,000 distinct CDR3 sequences, less than 25% of them singletons. The source material was PBMCs, sampled after low-dose radiotherapy plus immunotherapy. The source of these receptors is a female donor with ovarian cancer. CDR3s include the opening cysteine and the closing phenylalanine or tryptophan. D genes are given only for firm matches. Rows give clone size only sometimes, using once, few, many, or a class for an expanded clone.

v_call	clone_size	d_call	j_call	cdr3_length	cdr3_nt	cdr3_aa
TRBV29-1	many	TRBD1	TRBJ1-2	14	TGCAGCGTAAGACGGGACAGTGCTAACTATGGCTACACCTTC	CSVRRDSANYGYTF
TRBV30	many	-	TRBJ2-7	14	TGTGCCTGGAGTGTACTCCCAGGAGGAGACGAGCAGTACTTC	CAWSVLPGGDEQYF
TRBV15	many	TRBD2	TRBJ2-1	15	TGTGCCACCAGCAGGGGAAGCGGGGGGAACAATGAGCAGTTCTTC	CATSRGSGGNNEQFF
TRBV6-5	many	-	TRBJ2-7	11	TGTGCCAGCAGCTACGGGGGCGAGCAGTACTTC	CASSYGGEQYF
TRBV20-1	many	TRBD2	TRBJ2-1	14	TGCAGTGCTAGATCGGGGGGGGCCTACAATGAGCAGTTCTTC	CSARSGGAYNEQFF
TRBV3-1	many	-	TRBJ2-7	13	TGTGCCAGCAGCCAAGTAGAGGGCTACGAGCAGTACTTC	CASSQVEGYEQYF
TRBV14	-	TRBD2	TRBJ2-1	14	TGTGCCAGCAGCCATAGCGGGAGTATAGGTGAGCAGTTCTTC	CASSHSGSIGEQFF
TRBV27	-	TRBD1	TRBJ1-2	14	TGTGCCACCGGACAGGGGGTAGCTAACTATGGCTACACCTTC	CATGQGVANYGYTF
TRBV3-1	many	TRBD1	TRBJ2-3	14	TGTGCCAGCAGCCCCTACGACAGGGCAGATACGCAGTATTTT	CASSPYDRADTQYF
TRBV29-1	many	TRBD1	TRBJ2-2	15	TGCAGCGTTGGGTCTACTGGGACAGCTCCCGGGGAGCTGTTTTTT	CSVGSTGTAPGELFF
TRBV6-1	many	TRBD1	TRBJ2-1	14	TGTGCCAGCGGCCGGGACAGGGGTTACAATGAGCAGTTCTTC	CASGRDRGYNEQFF
TRBV21-1	many	-	TRBJ2-7	13	TGTGCCGTAGGGGATACAAGAAATTACGAGCAGTACTTC	CAVGDTRNYEQYF
TRBV6-1	many	-	TRBJ1-5	15	TGTGCCAGCAGTGTCTCAGGGTTTGGAAATCAGCCCCAGCATTTT	CASSVSGFGNQPQHF
TRBV30	many	-	TRBJ1-1	15	TGTGCCTGGAGTGAAAGTGTTAAGGGGGGCACTGAAGCTTTCTTT	CAWSESVKGGTEAFF
TRBV20-1	-	-	TRBJ1-2	14	TGCAGTGCTAGAGGCGCCCCGACGGAAGATGGCTACACCTTC	CSARGAPTEDGYTF
TRBV5-1	many	TRBD1	TRBJ2-3	18	TGCGCCAGCAGCTTGGGCGGACAGGTAGTGAAGTCCACAGATACGCAGTATTTT	CASSLGGQVVKSTDTQYF
TRBV7-2	-	TRBD2	TRBJ2-1	15	TGTGCCAGCAGCGGTAGCGGGAGTTACCTGAGTGAGCAGTTCTTC	CASSGSGSYLSEQFF
TRBV5-4	many	-	TRBJ2-2	14	TGTGCCAGCAGCTTGGCAGCGAACACCGGGGAGCTGTTTTTT	CASSLAANTGELFF
TRBV7-2	many	TRBD1	TRBJ2-7	14	TGTGCCAGCACCTTCGGGACAGCCTCCTACGAGCAGTACTTC	CASTFGTASYEQYF
TRBV28	many	TRBD2	TRBJ2-1	14	TGTGCCAGCAGTCTTAGCGGGAACTACAATGAGCAGTTCTTC	CASSLSGNYNEQFF
TRBV4-2	many	-	TRBJ2-3	15	TGTGCCAGCAGCCAAGATGGGACTAGCACAGATACGCAGTATTTT	CASSQDGTSTDTQYF
TRBV10-1	many	TRBD1	TRBJ2-1	15	TGCGCCAGCAGTGAGAGGATAGGACAGGGGAATGAGCAGTTCTTC	CASSERIGQGNEQFF
TRBV4-3	-	TRBD2	TRBJ2-7	13	TGCGCCAGCAAGGCGGGAGCAACCGGCGAGCAGTACTTC	CASKAGATGEQYF
TRBV10-3	many	-	TRBJ2-7	16	TGTGCCACCTCCTTCCCAAGCGAGGGGGATTCGTACGAGCAGTACTTC	CATSFPSEGDSYEQYF
TRBV3-1	many	TRBD1	TRBJ1-1	16	TGTGCCAGCAGCCAAGACTCGGACAGGGGGAACACTGAAGCTTTCTTT	CASSQDSDRGNTEAFF
TRBV5-4	-	-	TRBJ2-2	15	TGTGCCAGCAGCTTGGGGAGGAGTCGGGCCGGGGAGCTGTTTTTT	CASSLGRSRAGELFF
TRBV19	few	-	TRBJ2-7	15	TGTGCCAGTAGTCCCCGGGGGCCTATGTTGGGCGAGCAGTACTTC	CASSPRGPMLGEQYF
TRBV18	few	-	TRBJ1-2	14	TGTGCCAGCTCCCCCGGGACGGACTACTATGGCTACACCTTC	CASSPGTDYYGYTF
TRBV2	many	TRBD2	TRBJ2-1	19	TGTGCCAGCAGTGTCCCTGAAGGGACTAGCGGGGGGGCGTACAATGAGCAGTTCTTC	CASSVPEGTSGGAYNEQFF
TRBV4-1	many	TRBD1	TRBJ2-2	15	TGCGCCAGCACATTAAACGGACAGGGCGACGGGGAGCTGTTTTTT	CASTLNGQGDGELFF
TRBV20-1	many	-	TRBJ2-2	16	TGCAGTGCCCTCTTGGGCGGGGTGGGGAACACCGGGGAGCTGTTTTTT	CSALLGGVGNTGELFF
TRBV28	many	-	TRBJ1-5	15	TGTGCCAGCAGCGCCTTTGGGGGGCGGGGGCAGCCCCAGCATTTT	CASSAFGGRGQPQHF
TRBV13	many	TRBD2	TRBJ2-1	16	TGTGCCAGCAGCTCCGGGGAGGGGCAGTCCTACAATGAGCAGTTCTTC	CASSSGEGQSYNEQFF
TRBV29-1	many	-	TRBJ2-1	14	TGCAGCGTTGAAAGGGCCAGGCGCTACAATGAGCAGTTCTTC	CSVERARRYNEQFF
TRBV20-1	many	TRBD2	TRBJ2-5	13	TGCAGCCTGGGACTAGCACAACAAGAGACCCAGTACTTC	CSLGLAQQETQYF
TRBV6-6	many	TRBD1	TRBJ1-4	14	TGTGCCAGCAGCTCCACAGGGGGGAATGAAAAACTGTTTTTT	CASSSTGGNEKLFF
TRBV12-5	many	TRBD2	TRBJ2-2	18	TGTGCTAGTGGTTTGGGGCTAGCGGGGATCCTGGGGACCGGGGAGCTGTTTTTT	CASGLGLAGILGTGELFF
TRBV11-1	many	TRBD2	TRBJ2-2	16	TGTGCCAGCAGCTTTGGACTAGCGGGGAACACCGGGGAGCTGTTTTTT	CASSFGLAGNTGELFF
TRBV12-3/TRBV12-4	-	-	TRBJ1-1	15	TGTGCCAGCAGCCCGCAAGAGGGCCCGAACACTGAAGCTTTCTTT	CASSPQEGPNTEAFF
TRBV11-2	many	TRBD1	TRBJ1-4	15	TGTGCCAGCAGCTCTTCAGGGGGCGCGGGTGAAAAACTGTTTTTT	CASSSSGGAGEKLFF
TRBV7-6	many	-	TRBJ2-5	14	TGTGCCAGCACCCCATGGGGCGGTATGGAGACCCAGTACTTC	CASTPWGGMETQYF
TRBV7-2	many	TRBD1	TRBJ2-7	15	TGTGCCAGCAGCTCACCCGGGACAGGGGAGTACGAGCAGTACTTC	CASSSPGTGEYEQYF
TRBV5-1	many	-	TRBJ2-5	14	TGCGCCAGCAGCTTGGTCCGCGTGGAGGAGACCCAGTACTTC	CASSLVRVEETQYF